The source of this T cell receptor (beta chain) is a study of blood T cell repertoires in COVID-19. TCRdb keeps only in-frame clones here, not all; method: immunoSEQ multiplex PCR. The sample yields approximately 28,000 clones, more than 75% seen once. J gave up 9 bases and V 5 bases, and 3 bases lay outside the gene matches. The CDR3 runs to 13 residues. Germline V gene data show CDR1 as LNHDA and CDR2 as SQIVND (reference sequence). This sequence originates from a man between 65 and 80 years old with active or convalescent COVID-19. V and J are TRBV19 and TRBJ2-1; 11 nucleotides match TRBD2. Sequencing was done on a sample of peripheral blood. CDR3 in amino acids: CASSVAGGLEQFF. The CDR3 DNA is TGTGCCAGTAGTGTAGCGGGGGGGCTTGAGCAGTTCTTC.